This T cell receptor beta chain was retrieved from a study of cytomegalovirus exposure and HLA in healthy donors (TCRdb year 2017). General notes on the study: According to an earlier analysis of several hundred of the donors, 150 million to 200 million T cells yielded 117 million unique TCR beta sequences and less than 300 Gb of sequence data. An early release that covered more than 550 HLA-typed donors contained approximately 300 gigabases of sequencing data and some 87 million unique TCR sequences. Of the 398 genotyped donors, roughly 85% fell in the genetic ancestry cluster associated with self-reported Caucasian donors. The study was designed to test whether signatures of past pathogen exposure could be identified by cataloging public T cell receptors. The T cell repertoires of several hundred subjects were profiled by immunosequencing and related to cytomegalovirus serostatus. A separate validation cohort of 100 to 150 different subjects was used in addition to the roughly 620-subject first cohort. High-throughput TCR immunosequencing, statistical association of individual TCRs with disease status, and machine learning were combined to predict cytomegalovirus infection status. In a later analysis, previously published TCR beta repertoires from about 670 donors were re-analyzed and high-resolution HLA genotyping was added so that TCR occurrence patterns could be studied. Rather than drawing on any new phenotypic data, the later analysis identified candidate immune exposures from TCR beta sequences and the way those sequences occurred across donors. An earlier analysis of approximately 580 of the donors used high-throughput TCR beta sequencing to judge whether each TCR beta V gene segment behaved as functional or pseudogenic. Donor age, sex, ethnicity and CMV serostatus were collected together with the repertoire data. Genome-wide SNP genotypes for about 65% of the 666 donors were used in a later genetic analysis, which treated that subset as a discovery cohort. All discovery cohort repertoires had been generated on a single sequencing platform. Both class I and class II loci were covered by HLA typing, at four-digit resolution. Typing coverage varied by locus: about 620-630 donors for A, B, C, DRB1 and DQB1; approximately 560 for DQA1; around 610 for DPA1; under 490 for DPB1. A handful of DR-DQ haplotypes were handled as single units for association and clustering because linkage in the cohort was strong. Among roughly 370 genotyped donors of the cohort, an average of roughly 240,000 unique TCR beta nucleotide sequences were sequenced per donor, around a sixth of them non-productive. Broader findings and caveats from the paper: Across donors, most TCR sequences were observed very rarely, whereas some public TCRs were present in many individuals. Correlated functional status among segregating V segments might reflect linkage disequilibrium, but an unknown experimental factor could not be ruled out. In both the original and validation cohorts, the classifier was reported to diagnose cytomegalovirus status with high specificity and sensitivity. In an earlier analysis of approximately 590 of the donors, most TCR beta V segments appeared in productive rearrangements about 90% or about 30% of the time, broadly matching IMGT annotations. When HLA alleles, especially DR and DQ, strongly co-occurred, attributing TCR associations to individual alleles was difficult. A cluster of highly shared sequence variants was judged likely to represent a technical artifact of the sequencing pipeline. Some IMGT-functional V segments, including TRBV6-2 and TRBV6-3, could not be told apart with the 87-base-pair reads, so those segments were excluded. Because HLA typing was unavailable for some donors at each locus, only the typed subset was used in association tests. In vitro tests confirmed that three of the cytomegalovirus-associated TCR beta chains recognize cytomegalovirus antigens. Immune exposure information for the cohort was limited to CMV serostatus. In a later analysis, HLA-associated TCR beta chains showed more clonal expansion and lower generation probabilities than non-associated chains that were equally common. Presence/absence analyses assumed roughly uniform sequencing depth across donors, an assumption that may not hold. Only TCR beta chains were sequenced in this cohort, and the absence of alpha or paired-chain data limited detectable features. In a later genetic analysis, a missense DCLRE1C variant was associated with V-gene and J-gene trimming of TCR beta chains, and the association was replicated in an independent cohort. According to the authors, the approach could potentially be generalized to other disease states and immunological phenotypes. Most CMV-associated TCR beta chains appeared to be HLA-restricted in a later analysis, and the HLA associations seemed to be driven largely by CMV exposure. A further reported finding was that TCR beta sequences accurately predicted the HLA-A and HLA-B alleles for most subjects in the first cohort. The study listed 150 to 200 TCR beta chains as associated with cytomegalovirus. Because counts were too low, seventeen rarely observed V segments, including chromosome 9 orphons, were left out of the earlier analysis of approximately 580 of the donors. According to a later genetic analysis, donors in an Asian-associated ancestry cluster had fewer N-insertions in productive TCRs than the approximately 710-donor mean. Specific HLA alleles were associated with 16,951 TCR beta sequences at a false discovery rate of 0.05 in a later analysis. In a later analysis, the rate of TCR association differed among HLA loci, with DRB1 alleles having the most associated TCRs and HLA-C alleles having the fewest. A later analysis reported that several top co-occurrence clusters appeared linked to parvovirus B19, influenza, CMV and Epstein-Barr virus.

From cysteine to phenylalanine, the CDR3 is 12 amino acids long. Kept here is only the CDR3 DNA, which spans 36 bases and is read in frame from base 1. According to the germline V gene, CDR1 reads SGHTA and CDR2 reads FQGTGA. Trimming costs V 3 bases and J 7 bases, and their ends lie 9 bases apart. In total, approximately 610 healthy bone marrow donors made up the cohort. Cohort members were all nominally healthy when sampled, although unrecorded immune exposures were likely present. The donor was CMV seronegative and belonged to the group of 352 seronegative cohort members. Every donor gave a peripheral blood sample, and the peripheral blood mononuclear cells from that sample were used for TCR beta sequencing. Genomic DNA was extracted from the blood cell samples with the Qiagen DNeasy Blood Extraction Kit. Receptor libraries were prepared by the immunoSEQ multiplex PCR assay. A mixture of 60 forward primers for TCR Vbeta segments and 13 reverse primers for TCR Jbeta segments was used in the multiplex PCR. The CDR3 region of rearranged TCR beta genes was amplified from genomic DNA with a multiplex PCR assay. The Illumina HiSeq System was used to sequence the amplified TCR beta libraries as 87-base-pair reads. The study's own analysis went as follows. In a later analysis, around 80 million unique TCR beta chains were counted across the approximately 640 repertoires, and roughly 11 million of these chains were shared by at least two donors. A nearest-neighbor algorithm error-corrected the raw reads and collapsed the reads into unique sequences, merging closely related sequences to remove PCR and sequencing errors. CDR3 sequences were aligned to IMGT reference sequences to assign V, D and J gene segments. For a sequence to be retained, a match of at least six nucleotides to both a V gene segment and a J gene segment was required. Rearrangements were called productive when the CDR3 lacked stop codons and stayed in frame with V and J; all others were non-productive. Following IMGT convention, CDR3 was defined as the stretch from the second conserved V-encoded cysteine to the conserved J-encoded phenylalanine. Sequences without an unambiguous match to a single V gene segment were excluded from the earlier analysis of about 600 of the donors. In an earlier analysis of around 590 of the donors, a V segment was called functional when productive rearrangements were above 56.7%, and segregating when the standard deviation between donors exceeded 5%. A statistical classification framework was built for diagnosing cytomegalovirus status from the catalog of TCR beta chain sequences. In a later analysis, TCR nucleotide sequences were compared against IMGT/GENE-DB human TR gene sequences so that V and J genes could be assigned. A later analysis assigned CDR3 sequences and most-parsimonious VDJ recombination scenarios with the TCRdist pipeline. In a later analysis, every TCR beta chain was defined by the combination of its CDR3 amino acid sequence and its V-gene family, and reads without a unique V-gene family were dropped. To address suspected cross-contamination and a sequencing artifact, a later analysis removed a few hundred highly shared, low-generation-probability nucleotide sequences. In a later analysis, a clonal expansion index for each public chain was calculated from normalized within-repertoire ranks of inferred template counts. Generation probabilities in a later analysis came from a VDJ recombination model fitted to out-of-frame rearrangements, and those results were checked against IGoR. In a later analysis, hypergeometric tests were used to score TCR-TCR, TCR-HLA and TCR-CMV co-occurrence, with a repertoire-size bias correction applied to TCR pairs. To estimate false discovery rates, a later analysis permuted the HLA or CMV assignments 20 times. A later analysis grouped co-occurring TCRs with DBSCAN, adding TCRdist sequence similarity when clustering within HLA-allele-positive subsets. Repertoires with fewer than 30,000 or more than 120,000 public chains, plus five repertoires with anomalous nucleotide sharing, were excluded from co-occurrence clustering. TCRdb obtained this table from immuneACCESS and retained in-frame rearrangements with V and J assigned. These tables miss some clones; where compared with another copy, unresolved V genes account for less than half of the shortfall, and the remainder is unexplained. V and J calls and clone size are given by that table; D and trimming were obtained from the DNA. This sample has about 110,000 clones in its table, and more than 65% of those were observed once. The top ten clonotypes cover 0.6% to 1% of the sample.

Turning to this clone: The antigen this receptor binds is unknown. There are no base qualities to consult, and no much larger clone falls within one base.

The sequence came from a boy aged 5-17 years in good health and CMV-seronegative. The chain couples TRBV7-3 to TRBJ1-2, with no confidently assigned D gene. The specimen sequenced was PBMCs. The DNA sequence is TGTGCCAGCAGCTTTGCCCCCGGTGGCTACACCTTC. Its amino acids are CASSFAPGGYTF.